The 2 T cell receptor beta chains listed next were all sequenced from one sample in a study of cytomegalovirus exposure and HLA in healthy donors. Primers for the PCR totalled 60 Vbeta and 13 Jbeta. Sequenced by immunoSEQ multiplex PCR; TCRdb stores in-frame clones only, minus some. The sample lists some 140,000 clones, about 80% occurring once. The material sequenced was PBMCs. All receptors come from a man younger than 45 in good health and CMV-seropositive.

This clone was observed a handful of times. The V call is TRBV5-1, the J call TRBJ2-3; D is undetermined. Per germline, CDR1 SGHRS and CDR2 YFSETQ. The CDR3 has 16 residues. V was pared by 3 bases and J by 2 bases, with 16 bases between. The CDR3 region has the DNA TGCGCCAGCAGCTCCTCAGCCGACACGTACACAGATACGCAGTATTTT. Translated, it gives CASSSSADTYTDTQYF. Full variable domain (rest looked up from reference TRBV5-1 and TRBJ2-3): KAGVTQTPRYLIKTRGQQVTLSCSPISGHRSVSWYQQTPGQGLQFLFEYFSETQRNKGNFPGRFSGRQFSNSRSEMNVSTLELGDSALYLCASSSSADTYTDTQYFGPGTRLTVL.

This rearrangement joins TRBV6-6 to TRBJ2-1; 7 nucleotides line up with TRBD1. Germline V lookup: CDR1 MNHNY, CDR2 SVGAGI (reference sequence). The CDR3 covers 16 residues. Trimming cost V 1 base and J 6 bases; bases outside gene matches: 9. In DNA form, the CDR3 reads TGTGCCAGCAGTTACTTCAAAACAGGGGCCTCCAATGAGCAGTTCTTC. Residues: CASSYFKTGASNEQFF.